This passage covers 19 T cell receptor beta chains from one sample sequenced in a study of T cells after posttransplantation cyclophosphamide. A marrow graft followed busulfan-fludarabine conditioning, with cyclophosphamide on days +3 and +4. Generated by immunoSEQ multiplex PCR, the TCRdb table keeps only in-frame clones and is missing some. The data hold about 16,000 clones, with approximately 90% observed a single time. The source was CD4+ T cells sorted from blood, collected after allogeneic stem cell transplant with posttransplant cyclophosphamide. These receptors all come from a male patient over 55 who received an allogeneic stem cell transplant from a related donor and was CMV-positive. Some T cells may be graft donor cells.

The chain joins TRBV11-2 to TRBJ1-2, with 8 bases aligning to TRBD1. The V and J ends lost 1 base and 7 bases, in that order; junction bases with no gene match: 5. The CDR3 is 14 amino acids. In germline, CDR1 is SGHAT, CDR2 FQNNGV. CDR3 nucleotides: TGTGCCAGCAGCTTAGCCGCGGACAGGGCTGGCTACACCTTC. It specifies CASSLAADRAGYTF.

The rearrangement joins TRBV2 to TRBJ1-5; TRBD1 matches at 7 bases. With 3 bases clipped from V and 13 bases from J, the junction kept 6 bases outside the gene matches. Germline CDR1 reads SNHLY; CDR2 reads FYNNEI. This CDR3 has 12 residues. CDR3 in amino acids: CASSDLAGGQHF. The CDR3 nucleotides are TGTGCCAGCAGTGATCTCGCAGGGGGGCAGCATTTT.

The rearrangement uses TRBV5-6 and TRBJ2-5, with a tentative D call TRBD2 (5 bases). The CDR3 covers 13 residues. Looked up from germline, CDR1 is SGHDT and CDR2 is YYEEEE. The germline V and J ends were trimmed by 4 bases and 1 base, with 8 bases remaining between them. CDR3 sequence reads: CASSGGLQETQYF. CDR3 sequence (DNA): TGTGCCAGCAGCGGCGGGCTCCAAGAGACCCAGTACTTC.

The chain recombines TRBV7-9 with TRBJ2-1; 9 bases line up with TRBD2. Trimming cost V 5 bases and J 15 bases; bases outside gene matches: 11. The CDR3 consists of 13 residues. The V gene's germline CDR1 is SEHNR and CDR2 FQNEAQ (reference sequence). The CDR3: CASSMTSGGGLFF. CDR3 DNA: TGTGCCAGCAGCATGACTAGCGGCGGGGGGTTGTTCTTC.

The chain joins TRBV6-5 to TRBJ2-2; 15 bases map to TRBD2. This CDR3 region has 16 residues. Per the germline V gene, CDR1 is MNHEY and CDR2 is SVGAGI. The trim removed 6 bases at V and 8 bases at J, leaving 7 bases unmatched. CDR3: CASSYGLAGGPGELFF. As DNA, the CDR3 is TGTGCCAGCAGCTACGGACTAGCGGGGGGGCCGGGGGAGCTGTTTTTT.

V gene TRBV10-3 combines with J gene TRBJ1-1; 7 nucleotides agree with TRBD1. Unmatched junction bases numbered 9, after V lost 4 bases and J lost 1 base. The CDR3 loop spans 16 amino acids. Germline V gene lookup returns CDR1 ENHRY and CDR2 SYGVKD. CDR3 nucleotide sequence: TGTGCCATCAGTGCCACGGAAACAGGGGCGAACACTGAAGCTTTCTTT. Amino acids: CAISATETGANTEAFF.

The chain is built from TRBV2 and TRBJ2-5, with TRBD1 matching over 9 bases. There are 14 residues in the CDR3. Germline assignment: CDR1 SNHLY and CDR2 FYNNEI. V lost 8 bases to trimming and J lost 4 bases; unmatched junction nucleotides: 8. The CDR3 bases are TGTGCCAGCCGTACCGGGACAGGGCGAGAGACCCAGTACTTC. Its protein product is CASRTGTGRETQYF.

The chain recombines TRBV20-1 with TRBJ1-2, with D hard to call. The CDR3 has 11 residues. The ends were cut back, 4 bases at V and 4 bases at J, with 7 bases in the middle. The germline CDR1 and CDR2 sequences are DFQATT and SNEGSKA (reference sequence). The CDR3 DNA sequence: TGCAGTGCTATGGGAGTCTATGGCTACACCTTC. Protein sequence: CSAMGVYGYTF.

The chain uses TRBV7-2 and TRBJ2-3, with D unclear. CDR3 length: 14 residues. Between the trimmed V and J ends, which lost 6 bases and 6 bases, there was a span of 16 bases. Germline loops: CDR1 SGHTA, CDR2 FQGNSA. The CDR3 DNA reads TGTGCCAGCAGGCTACCGGGTGGCGAGGATACGCAGTATTTT. It translates to CASRLPGGEDTQYF.

This chain connects TRBV18 to TRBJ1-5, with TRBD1 as a possible D gene (6 bases). The CDR3 has 16 amino acids. Germline-derived CDR1 and CDR2 are KGHSH and LQKENI. Trimming shortened V by 2 bases and J by 5 bases, and 16 bases separated the two germline ends. This chain's CDR3 is CASSPEGDGRYQPQHF. In DNA, the CDR3 is TGTGCCAGCTCACCAGAGGGGGACGGCCGTTATCAGCCCCAGCATTTT.

As to this clone: This CDR3 is also generated by other DNA sequences in the sample. This chain joins TRBV28 and TRBJ1-6, with D possibly matching TRBD1 (5 bases). Looked up from germline, CDR1 is MDHEN and CDR2 is SYDVKM. V was clipped by 6 bases and J by 13 bases, with 22 bases between them. The CDR3 sequence is 15 residues long. CDR3 coding DNA: TGTGCCAGCAGCCGGGGGAGAGGGCTTACTTCCCCCCTCCACTTT. It codes for CASSRGRGLTSPLHF.

V gene TRBV10-3 combines with J gene TRBJ2-1; 11 nucleotides line up with TRBD1. The CDR3 spans 14 residues. V shed 6 bases, J shed 8 bases, and the junction held 6 bases outside the gene matches. Germline lookup yields CDR1 ENHRY and CDR2 SYGVKD. The CDR3 sequence: CAISGQGASDEQFF. The CDR3 coding sequence is TGTGCCATCAGCGGACAGGGGGCAAGCGATGAGCAGTTCTTC.

The table lists this clone with a few counts. The rearrangement joins TRBV14 to TRBJ2-7, with 8 bases that match TRBD1. CDR1 SGHDN and CDR2 FVKESK come from the germline V gene. The CDR3 length is 15 residues. V shed 1 base and J 4 bases; nucleotides not matched to a gene: 6. This CDR3 reads CASSQGTGGMYEQYF. The CDR3 region has the DNA TGTGCCAGCAGCCAAGGCACAGGGGGTATGTACGAGCAGTACTTC.

V gene TRBV28 combines with J gene TRBJ2-7, with D perhaps matching TRBD2 (5 bases). V lost 1 base to trimming and J lost 7 bases, with 17 bases between them. CDR3 length: 15 amino acids. CDR1 MDHEN and CDR2 SYDVKM come from the germline V gene. CDR3 coding DNA: TGTGCCAGCAGTTTATCCCCACGGGAAGCTCGGGAGCAGTACTTC. Translating gives CASSLSPREAREQYF.

The gene calls are TRBV2 and TRBJ1-5, with D uncertain. This CDR3 is built from 12 residues. Germline lookup yields CDR1 SNHLY and CDR2 FYNNEI. The ends were cut back, 6 bases at V and 7 bases at J, with 10 bases in the middle. The CDR3 spells CASRIQNQPQHF. The CDR3 nucleotides read TGTGCCAGCAGAATACAGAACCAGCCCCAGCATTTT. The whole variable domain, remainder taken from reference TRBV2 and TRBJ1-5, is EPEVTQTPSHQVTQMGQEVILRCVPISNHLYFYWYRQILGQKVEFLVSFYNNEISEKSEIFDDQFSVERPDGSNFTLKIRSTKLEDSAMYFCASRIQNQPQHFGDGTRLSIL.

The chain couples TRBV28 to TRBJ1-1, with 8 bases that match TRBD1. There are 16 residues in the CDR3. The germline gives CDR1 MDHEN, CDR2 SYDVKM. V trimming: 5 bases; J trimming: 5 bases; junction bases outside the gene matches: 13. For the CDR3, the DNA is TGTGCCAGCAGTCGATTCCCTCGGGACAGGTCGACTGAAGCTTTCTTT. It translates to CASSRFPRDRSTEAFF.

This clone was seen only once. The rearrangement joins TRBV6-4 to TRBJ2-3; D is ambiguous. Germline values: CDR1 MRHNA, CDR2 SNTAGT. V gave up 4 bases and J gave up 4 bases, with 12 bases separating them. The CDR3 has 14 residues. The CDR3 region is CASSGGLGADTQYF. The CDR3 nucleotides are TGTGCCAGCAGTGGTGGGCTTGGTGCAGATACGCAGTATTTT.

The rearrangement joins TRBV4-1 to TRBJ1-1; 10 bases are a match to TRBD1. J was trimmed by 5 bases and V by 1 base; bases with no gene match: 7. This CDR3 spans 16 amino acids. Germline values: CDR1 MGHRA, CDR2 YSYEKL. This chain's CDR3 is CASSQAQGQGRTEAFF. CDR3 coding DNA: TGCGCCAGCAGCCAAGCCCAGGGACAGGGGAGGACTGAAGCTTTCTTT.

This clone was recorded only once. The gene calls are TRBV5-7 and TRBJ2-3; D is unclear. TRBV5-7 is reported as an ORF; its role is uncertain. The V gene lost 4 bases and the J gene lost 5 bases, with 11 bases spanning the gap. The CDR3 covers 13 residues. This CDR3 is CASSPRERDTQYF. Written as DNA, the CDR3 is TGTGCCAGCAGCCCGAGAGAGCGAGATACGCAGTATTTT.